This T cell receptor (beta chain) derives from a study of cytomegalovirus exposure and HLA in healthy donors (dated by TCRdb to the late 2010s). Describing the broader study: According to a later analysis, one platform produced both the 110 or so validation repertoires and the 720 or so repertoires of the first cohort. Besides the first cohort of approximately 710 subjects, a separate validation cohort made up of around 120 different subjects was used. To predict cytomegalovirus infection status, the study combined high-throughput TCR immunosequencing, statistical association of individual TCRs with disease status, and machine learning. The study was designed to test whether signatures of past pathogen exposure could be identified by cataloging public T cell receptors.

The CDR3, cysteine through phenylalanine, is 15 amino acids long. The retained sequence is limited to the CDR3, 45 bases, with the frame set at the first base. The junction shows trimming of 3 bases on V and 7 bases on J, and the gene matches do not reach 8 bases of it. CDR1 LNHDA and CDR2 SQIVND are derived from the germline V gene (reference sequence). The library was built by means of the immunoSEQ multiplex PCR assay. Concerning the study's data processing: A statistical classification framework was built for diagnosing cytomegalovirus status from the catalog of TCR beta chain sequences. TCRdb mirrors the immuneACCESS table, restricted to in-frame sequences. Some clones are absent from its copies; in checked studies, under half trace to an unresolved V gene, and the reason for the others is unknown. That table gives V, J and clone size, and the DNA gave D and trimming. The sample contains hundreds of thousands of clones, around 80% of them found a single time. Over 12% of the sample belongs to the ten largest clones.

As to this clone: Its target antigen remains unknown. Base qualities are missing; no much larger clone stands one base away.

Donors formed part of the validation cohort, which comprised 95 to 150 subjects and was distinct from the first cohort of 550 to 850 subjects. On the study overall, not on this receptor specifically: Of the cluster scores, about 94% were above 0 in a later analysis, which found that TCRs clustered in the first cohort also tended to co-occur in the roughly 130 validation repertoires. The study gave a list of roughly 150 TCR beta chains associated with cytomegalovirus. In vitro tests confirmed that a few of the cytomegalovirus-associated TCR beta chains recognize cytomegalovirus antigens. A later analysis had no HLA typing for the validation cohort, so co-occurrence there was scored across all 120 repertoires. In both the original and validation cohorts, the classifier was reported to diagnose cytomegalovirus status with high specificity and sensitivity. Most TCR sequences were seen in very few donors, while some public TCRs were found in many individuals. The authors suggested that the approach could potentially be generalized to other disease states and immunological phenotypes.

The origin of this receptor is a woman between 25 and 40 years old in good health and CMV-seropositive. Material: PBMCs. Recombination joined TRBV19 with TRBJ2-1, with TRBD2 matching 8 junction bases. The nucleotides read TGTGCCAGTAGTATGTATGCGGGAGGTTCTAATGAGCAGTTCTTC. Its translation reads: CASSMYAGGSNEQFF.